The clone carrying this T cell receptor beta chain was detected a few times. Primers: 60 Vbeta forward and 13 Jbeta reverse. The protocol was immunoSEQ multiplex PCR, while the TCRdb copy is restricted to in-frame clones and leaves out a portion. The sample holds 99,000 or so clones, 12% seen once. The source of the sample is a study of cytomegalovirus exposure and HLA in healthy donors. This CDR3 is 13 amino acids long. The V end was cut by 0 bases, the J end by 5 bases, with 7 bases between. The germline V gene has CDR1 MNHEY and CDR2 SVGAGI. The chain couples TRBV6-5 to TRBJ1-2; D unclear. Sequencing was performed on PBMCs. This clonotype originated in a man aged 35 to 55 in good health and CMV-seropositive. CDR3 region: CASSYSAVYGYTF. The CDR3 coding sequence is TGTGCCAGCAGTTACTCAGCCGTATATGGCTACACCTTC.